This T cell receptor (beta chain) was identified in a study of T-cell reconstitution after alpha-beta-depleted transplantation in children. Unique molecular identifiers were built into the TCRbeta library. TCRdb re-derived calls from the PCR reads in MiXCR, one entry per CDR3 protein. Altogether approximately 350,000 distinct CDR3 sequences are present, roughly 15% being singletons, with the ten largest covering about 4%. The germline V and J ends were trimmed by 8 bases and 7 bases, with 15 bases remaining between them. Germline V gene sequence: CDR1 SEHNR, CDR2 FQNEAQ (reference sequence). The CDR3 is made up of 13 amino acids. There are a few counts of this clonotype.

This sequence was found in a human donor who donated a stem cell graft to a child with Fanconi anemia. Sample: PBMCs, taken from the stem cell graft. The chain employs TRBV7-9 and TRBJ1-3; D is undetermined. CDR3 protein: CASGRSSWNTIYF. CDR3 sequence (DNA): TGTGCCAGCGGCCGCAGCAGTTGGAACACCATATATTTT.